This T cell receptor beta chain was sequenced for a study of Graves' ophthalmopathy and Graves' hyperthyroidism. Study observations and caveats: With roughly 88% sensitivity and around 80% specificity, a 13-signature model separated ophthalmopathy from stable hyperthyroidism. Detected in blood as well were most expanded thyroid clonotypes with frequency above 0.001.

CAS ≥3, NOSPECS ≥4, moderate-to-severe activity and duration under 3 months marked donors with ophthalmopathy. V was clipped by 2 bases and J by 7 bases, with 13 bases between them. CDR1 and CDR2 from the germline V gene are KGHDR and SFDVKD. The CDR3 spans 14 residues. From RNA, the CDR3 regions of TCR beta chains were amplified and sequenced. Investigators did first-round RT-PCR with HTBI primers, then second-round multiplex PCR. One entry per CDR3 protein, called by TCRdb with MiXCR from the multiplex PCR reads. The repertoire holds about 740,000 distinct CDR3 sequences, roughly two fifths seen once, with 40% to 45% in the top ten. As to this clonotype: Its antigen is not identified. A read error is possible here, since a much larger clone lies one base away.

This rearrangement joins TRBV24-1 to TRBJ2-5; a weak D match, TRBD2 (6 bases). This clonotype was sampled from an adult man with Graves' ophthalmopathy. The material sequenced was peripheral blood. CDR3 protein: CATSDSGLWGTQYF. The DNA for the CDR3 is TGTGCCACCAGTGATTCGGGACTCTGGGGGACCCAGTACTTC.